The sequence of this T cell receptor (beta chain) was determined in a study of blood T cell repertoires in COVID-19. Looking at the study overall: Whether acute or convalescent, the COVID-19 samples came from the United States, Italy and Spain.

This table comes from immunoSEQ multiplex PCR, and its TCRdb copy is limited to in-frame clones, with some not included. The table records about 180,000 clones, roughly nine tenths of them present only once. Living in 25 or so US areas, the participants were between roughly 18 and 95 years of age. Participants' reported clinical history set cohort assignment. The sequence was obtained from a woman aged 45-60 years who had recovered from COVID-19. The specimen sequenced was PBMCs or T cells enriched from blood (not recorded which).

The CDR3 here is CASSQSKGLVVGNEQFF. The CDR3 bases are TGTGCCAGCAGCCAATCCAAGGGACTAGTTGTGGGAAATGAGCAGTTCTTC. The genes are TRBV3-1 (or the pseudogene TRBV3-2) and TRBJ2-1; TRBD2 matches at 8 bases. After removal of 2 bases from V and 7 bases from J, the junction contained 13 bases not matched to a gene. Germline lookup yields CDR1 LGHDT and CDR2 YNNKEL (reference sequence). The CDR3 loop spans 17 amino acids.